The clone carrying this T cell receptor beta chain was picked up a small number of times. Its antigen remains unknown. This sample includes further DNA sequences coding for the same CDR3. The entry originates in a study of T cells in narcolepsy. The wider study: Enrolled donors included narcolepsy type 1 or type 2 patients and healthy controls. Study conclusions and caveats: Comparing one patient's CSF and blood CD4+ clonotypes highlighted HCRT- and TRIB2-specific autoreactive clonotypes.

The assay was immunoSEQ multiplex PCR, and TCRdb's table has in-frame clones only and misses some. The repertoire holds around 31,000 clones, with around 80% as singletons. Sequencing was carried out using CD45RA- memory CD4+ T cells from PBMCs. The sequence derives from a human donor with narcolepsy.

The CDR3 DNA reads as TGCAGCGTTGAATTAGCGGGGGGGCGCGGAGATACGCAGTATTTT. This gives the protein CSVELAGGRGDTQYF. The chain has TRBV29-1 and TRBJ2-3; TRBD2 matches at 11 bases. Trimming cost V 2 bases and J 5 bases; bases outside gene matches: 6. The CDR3 runs 15 residues. Germline V gene lookup returns CDR1 SQVTM and CDR2 ANQGSEA.